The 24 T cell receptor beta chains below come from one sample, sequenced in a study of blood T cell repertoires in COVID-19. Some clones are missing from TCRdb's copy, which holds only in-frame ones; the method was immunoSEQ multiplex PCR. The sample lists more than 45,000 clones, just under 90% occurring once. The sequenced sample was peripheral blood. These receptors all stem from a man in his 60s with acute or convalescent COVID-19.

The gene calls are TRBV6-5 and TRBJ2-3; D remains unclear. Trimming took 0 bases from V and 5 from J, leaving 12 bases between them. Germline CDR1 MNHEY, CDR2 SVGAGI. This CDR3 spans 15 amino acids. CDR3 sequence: CASSYSRSRLDTQYF. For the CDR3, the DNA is TGTGCCAGCAGTTACTCGAGATCTAGATTAGATACGCAGTATTTT.

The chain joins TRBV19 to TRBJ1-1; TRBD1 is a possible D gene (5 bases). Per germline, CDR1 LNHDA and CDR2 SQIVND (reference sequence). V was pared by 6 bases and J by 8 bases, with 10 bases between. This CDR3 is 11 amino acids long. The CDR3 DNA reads TGTGCCAGTAGCCAGGGAAAGGAAGCTTTCTTT. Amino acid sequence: CASSQGKEAFF.

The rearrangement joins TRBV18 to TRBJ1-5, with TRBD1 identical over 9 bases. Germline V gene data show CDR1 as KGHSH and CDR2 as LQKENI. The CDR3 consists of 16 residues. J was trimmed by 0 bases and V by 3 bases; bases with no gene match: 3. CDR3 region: CASSPVQGASNQPQHF. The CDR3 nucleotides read TGTGCCAGCTCACCTGTACAGGGGGCTAGCAATCAGCCCCAGCATTTT.

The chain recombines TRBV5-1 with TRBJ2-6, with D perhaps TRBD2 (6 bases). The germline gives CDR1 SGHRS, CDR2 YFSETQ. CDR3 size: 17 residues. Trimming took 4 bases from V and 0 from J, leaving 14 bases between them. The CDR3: CASSPGDFSSGANVLTF. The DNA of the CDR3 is TGCGCCAGCAGCCCCGGGGACTTCAGCTCTGGGGCCAACGTCCTGACTTTC.

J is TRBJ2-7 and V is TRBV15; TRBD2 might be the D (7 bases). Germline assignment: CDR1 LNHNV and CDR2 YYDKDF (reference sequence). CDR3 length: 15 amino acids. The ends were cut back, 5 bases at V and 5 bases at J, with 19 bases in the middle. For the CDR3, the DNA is TGTGCCACCAGCTCCCAAAGGGGGGGCTGGGACGAGCAGTACTTC. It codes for CATSSQRGGWDEQYF.

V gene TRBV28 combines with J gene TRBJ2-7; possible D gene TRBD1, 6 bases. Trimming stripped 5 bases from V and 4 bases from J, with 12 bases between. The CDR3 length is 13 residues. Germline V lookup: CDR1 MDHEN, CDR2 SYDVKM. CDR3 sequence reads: CASSQQGKYEQYF. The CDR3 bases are TGTGCCAGCAGTCAGCAGGGGAAGTACGAGCAGTACTTC.

CDR3 nucleotide sequence: TGTGCCAGCAGCCAACCTAGCGACAATGAGCAGTTCTTC. This gives the protein CASSQPSDNEQFF. V and J are TRBV3-1 (or the pseudogene TRBV3-2) and TRBJ2-1; perhaps TRBD2 as D (6 bases). The length of the CDR3 is 13 residues. V was clipped by 2 bases and J by 5 bases, with 7 bases between them. The germline CDR1 and CDR2 sequences are LGHDT and YNNKEL (reference sequence).

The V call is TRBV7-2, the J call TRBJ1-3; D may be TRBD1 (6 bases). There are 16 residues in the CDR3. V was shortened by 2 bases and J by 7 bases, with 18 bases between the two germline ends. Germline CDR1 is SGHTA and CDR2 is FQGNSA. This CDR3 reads CASSLRGTGSRNTIYF. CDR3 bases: TGTGCCAGCAGCTTAAGGGGTACAGGGAGTCGGAACACCATATATTTT.

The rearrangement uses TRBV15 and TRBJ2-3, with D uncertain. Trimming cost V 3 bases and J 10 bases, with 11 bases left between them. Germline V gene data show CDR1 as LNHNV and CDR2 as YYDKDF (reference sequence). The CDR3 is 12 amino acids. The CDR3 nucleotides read TGTGCCACCAGCAGGGTAGCCGTGTCGCAGTATTTT. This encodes CATSRVAVSQYF.

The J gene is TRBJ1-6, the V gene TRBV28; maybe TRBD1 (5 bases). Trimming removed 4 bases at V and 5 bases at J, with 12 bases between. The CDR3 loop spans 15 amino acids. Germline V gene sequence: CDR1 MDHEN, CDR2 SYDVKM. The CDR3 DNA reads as TGTGCCAGCAGTTCGGGCCGACAGAATAATTCACCCCTCCACTTT. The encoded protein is CASSSGRQNNSPLHF.

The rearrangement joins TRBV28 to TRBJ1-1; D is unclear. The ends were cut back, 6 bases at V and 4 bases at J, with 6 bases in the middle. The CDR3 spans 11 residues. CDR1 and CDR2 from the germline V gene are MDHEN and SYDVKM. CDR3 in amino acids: CASSPRTEAFF. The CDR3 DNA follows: TGTGCCAGCAGCCCCCGCACTGAAGCTTTCTTT.

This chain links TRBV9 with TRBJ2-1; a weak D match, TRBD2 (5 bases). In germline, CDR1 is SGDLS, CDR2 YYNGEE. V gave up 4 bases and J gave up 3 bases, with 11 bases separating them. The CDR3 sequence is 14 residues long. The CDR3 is CASSPVTSYNEQFF. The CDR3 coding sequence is TGTGCCAGCAGCCCAGTAACTAGCTACAATGAGCAGTTCTTC.

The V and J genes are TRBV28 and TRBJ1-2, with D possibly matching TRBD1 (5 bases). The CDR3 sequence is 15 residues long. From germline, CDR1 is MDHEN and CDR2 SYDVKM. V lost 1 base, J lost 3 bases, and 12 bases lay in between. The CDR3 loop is CASSLSRGVDYGYTF. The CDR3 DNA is TGTGCCAGCAGTTTATCAAGGGGTGTGGACTATGGCTACACCTTC.

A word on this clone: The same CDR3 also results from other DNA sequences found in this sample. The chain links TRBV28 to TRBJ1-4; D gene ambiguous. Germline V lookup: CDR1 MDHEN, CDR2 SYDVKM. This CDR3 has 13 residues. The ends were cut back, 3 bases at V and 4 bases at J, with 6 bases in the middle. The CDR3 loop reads CASSFAGNEKLFF. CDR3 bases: TGTGCCAGCAGTTTCGCGGGTAATGAAAAACTGTTTTTT.

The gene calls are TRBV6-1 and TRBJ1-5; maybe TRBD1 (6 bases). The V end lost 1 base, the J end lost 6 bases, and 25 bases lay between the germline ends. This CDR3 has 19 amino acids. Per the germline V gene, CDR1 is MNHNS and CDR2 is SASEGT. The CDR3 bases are TGTGCCAGCAGTGAAGAGGTTCAGGTACAGGGCTTGGCGAGTCAGCCCCAGCATTTT. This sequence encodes CASSEEVQVQGLASQPQHF.

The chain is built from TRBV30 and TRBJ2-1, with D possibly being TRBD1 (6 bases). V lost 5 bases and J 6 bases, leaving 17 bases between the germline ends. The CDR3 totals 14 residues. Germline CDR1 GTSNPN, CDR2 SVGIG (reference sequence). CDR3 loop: CAWDTGYAGNEQFF. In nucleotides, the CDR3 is TGTGCCTGGGATACAGGGTATGCGGGCAATGAGCAGTTCTTC.

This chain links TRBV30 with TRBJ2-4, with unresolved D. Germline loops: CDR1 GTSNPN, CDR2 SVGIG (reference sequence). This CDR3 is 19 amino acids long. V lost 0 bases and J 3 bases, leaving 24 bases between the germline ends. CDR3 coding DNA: TGTGCCTGGAGTGTACGACTGGAGCTCACTCTACCACGCAAAAACATTCAGTACTTC. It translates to CAWSVRLELTLPRKNIQYF. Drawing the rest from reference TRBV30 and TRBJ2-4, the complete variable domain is SQTIHQWPATLVQPVGSPLSLECTVEGTSNPNLYWYRQAAGRGLQLLFYSVGIGQISSEVPQNLSASRPQDRQFILSSKKLLLSDSGFYLCAWSVRLELTLPRKNIQYFGAGTRLSVL.

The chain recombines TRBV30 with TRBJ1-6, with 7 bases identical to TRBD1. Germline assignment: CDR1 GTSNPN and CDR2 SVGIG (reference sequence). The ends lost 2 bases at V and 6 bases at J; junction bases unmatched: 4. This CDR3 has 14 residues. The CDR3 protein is CAWSPGTANSPLHF. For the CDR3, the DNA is TGTGCCTGGAGTCCCGGGACAGCTAATTCACCCCTCCACTTT.

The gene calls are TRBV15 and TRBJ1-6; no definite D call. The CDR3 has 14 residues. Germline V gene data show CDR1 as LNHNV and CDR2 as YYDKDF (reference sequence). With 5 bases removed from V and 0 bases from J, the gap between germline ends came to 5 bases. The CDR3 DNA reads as TGTGCCACCAGCGGGAGCTCCTATAATTCACCCCTCCACTTT. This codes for CATSGSSYNSPLHF.

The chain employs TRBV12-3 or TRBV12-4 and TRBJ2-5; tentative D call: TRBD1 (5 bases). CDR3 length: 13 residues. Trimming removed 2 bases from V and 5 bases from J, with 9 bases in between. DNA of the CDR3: TGTGCCAGCAGTTTAAGCAGGGTGGAGACCCAGTACTTC. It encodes CASSLSRVETQYF.

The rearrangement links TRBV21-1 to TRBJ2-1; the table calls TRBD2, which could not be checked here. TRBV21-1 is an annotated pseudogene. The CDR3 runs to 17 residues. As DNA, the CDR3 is TGTGCCAGCTTGGCGGCCCGGGGTTCTGCGTCTAGAGGTGAGCAGTTCTTC. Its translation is CASLAARGSASRGEQFF.

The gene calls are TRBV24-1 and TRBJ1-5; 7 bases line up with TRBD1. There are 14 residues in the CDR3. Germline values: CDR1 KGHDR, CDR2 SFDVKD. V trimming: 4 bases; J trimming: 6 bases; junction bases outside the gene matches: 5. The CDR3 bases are TGTGCCACCAGTGAGACAGGGTTGGCTCAGCCCCAGCATTTT. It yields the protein CATSETGLAQPQHF.

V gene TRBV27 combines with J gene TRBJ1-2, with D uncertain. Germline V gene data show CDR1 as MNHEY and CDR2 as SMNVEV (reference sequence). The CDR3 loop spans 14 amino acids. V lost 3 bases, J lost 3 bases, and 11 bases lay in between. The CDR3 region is CASSFGPRDYGYTF. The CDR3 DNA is TGTGCCAGCAGTTTTGGACCGAGGGACTATGGCTACACCTTC.

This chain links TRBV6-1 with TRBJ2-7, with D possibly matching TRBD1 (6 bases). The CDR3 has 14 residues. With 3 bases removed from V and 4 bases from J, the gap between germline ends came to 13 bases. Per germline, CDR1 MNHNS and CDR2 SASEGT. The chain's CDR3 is CASSDTGSGYEQYF. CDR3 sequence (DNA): TGTGCCAGCAGTGACACAGGGAGTGGATACGAGCAGTACTTC.